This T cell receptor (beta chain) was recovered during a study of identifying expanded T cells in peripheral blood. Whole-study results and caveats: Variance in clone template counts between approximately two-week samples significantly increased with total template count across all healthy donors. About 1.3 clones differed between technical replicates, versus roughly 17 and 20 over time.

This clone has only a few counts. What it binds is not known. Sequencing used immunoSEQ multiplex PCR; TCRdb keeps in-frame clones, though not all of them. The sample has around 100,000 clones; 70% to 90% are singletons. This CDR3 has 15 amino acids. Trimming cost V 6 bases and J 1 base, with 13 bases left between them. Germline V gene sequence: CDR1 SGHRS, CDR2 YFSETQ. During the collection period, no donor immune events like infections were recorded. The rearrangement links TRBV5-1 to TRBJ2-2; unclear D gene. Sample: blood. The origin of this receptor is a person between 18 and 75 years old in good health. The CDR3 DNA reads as TGCGCCAGCACCCCCACCCCCGGGAACACCGGGGAGCTGTTTTTT. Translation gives CASTPTPGNTGELFF.